This TCR beta chain came from a study of cytomegalovirus exposure and HLA in healthy donors. The study, taken as a whole, reports: A prior analysis recorded that most TCR beta V segments were productive about 90% or about 30% of the time. Later on, an analysis showed TCR association rates differing by HLA locus, with DRB1 the most and HLA-C the fewest.

Researchers ran the PCR with 60 Vbeta and 13 Jbeta primers. Measured with immunoSEQ multiplex PCR; TCRdb has only the in-frame clones, and not every one. The sample shows approximately 280,000 clones, roughly 88% of them seen only once. Notes on this clone: Its antigen is still unknown.

The CDR3 consists of 15 residues. Trimming stripped 5 bases from V and 1 base from J, with 15 bases between. CDR1 is SGHTA, CDR2 FQGTGA, per germline. The specimen sequenced was PBMCs. This chain connects TRBV7-3 to TRBJ2-7, with D perhaps TRBD1 (8 bases). The TCR originated in a man aged 40-49 years in good health and CMV-seropositive. The CDR3 DNA reads as TGTGCCAGCAGCATCTACAGGGGGGGGTCCTACGAGCAGTACTTC. Encoded protein: CASSIYRGGSYEQYF. The full variable domain, with the rest looked up from reference TRBV7-3 and TRBJ2-7, is GAGVSQTPSNKVTEKGKYVELRCDPISGHTALYWYRQSLGQGPEFLIYFQGTGAADDSGLPNDRFFAVRPEGSVSTLKIQRTERGDSAVYLCASSIYRGGSYEQYFGPGTRLTVT.